Included here is one T cell receptor (beta chain) sequence, with context. The antigen remains unidentified. This table comes from immunoSEQ multiplex PCR, and its TCRdb copy is limited to in-frame clones, with some not included. The sample consists of approximately 80,000 clones, over 75% of them appearing once. The sample is drawn from a study of OX40 agonist ivuxolimab in advanced cancers. In the study overall: Previous treatment with anti-PD-1, anti-PD-L1 or anti-CTLA-4 therapy was allowed; more than 35% had received some. Regarding the study as a whole: In general, CD8+ T cells held more expanded clones than CD4+ did, on average. Some of the nonresponding patients also showed low levels of normalized T-cell clonal expansion.

V dropped 3 bases and J dropped 5; count of bases not matched to a gene: 0. The CDR3 has 12 residues. CDR1 SGDLS and CDR2 YYNGEE come from the germline V gene. This chain links TRBV9 with TRBJ2-5; the match to TRBD2 covers 8 bases. This sample comprised CD4+ or CD8+ T cells sorted from blood, obtained in a trial of the OX40 agonist ivuxolimab. This sequence originates from an adult with an advanced solid tumor such as melanoma, head and neck, liver or kidney cancer. The CDR3 here is CASSASGETQYF. For the CDR3, the DNA is TGTGCCAGCAGCGCTAGCGGGGAGACCCAGTACTTC.